The clone carrying this T cell receptor beta chain occurred many times. The antigen is undetermined. As for time point: persistent/refractory GD, antithyroid drugs over 5 years with positive TRAb. RNA from PBMCs was the source of the TCR library. This record belongs to a study of regulatory T cells in long-lasting Graves disease. Overall study results and limits: TCR diversity was lower in persistent than newly diagnosed Graves' disease. TRBV28, TRBJ1-2 and TRBJ2-5 emerged as the favored segments in persistent disease. Shared public clonotypes totalled 2,741 in persistent patients, compared with about 960 in new patients.

From germline, CDR1 is LGHNT and CDR2 FRNRAP. The CDR3 runs 14 residues. V lost 3 bases, J lost 4 bases, and 12 bases lay in between. Arm-PCR of CDR3 regions and iRepertoire HTBI primers were used to build TCR beta libraries. As processed by the authors: The samples yielded approximately 62 TRBV and around 15 TRBJ segments. TCRdb ran MiXCR on the multiplex PCR reads and lists one entry per CDR3 protein. TCRdb, not the authors, supplied the V and J calls. The sample yields hundreds of thousands of distinct CDR3 sequences, 30% seen once. This clonotype originated in a female donor with Graves disease. The chain links TRBV12-5 to TRBJ1-2; the D gene is possibly TRBD1 (5 bases). The source was peripheral blood mononuclear cells (PBMCs), collected when the disease was refractory, from a patient treated with antithyroid drugs. The CDR3 sequence is CASGLWGDPYGYTF. CDR3 bases: TGTGCTAGTGGTTTATGGGGGGACCCCTATGGCTACACCTTC.